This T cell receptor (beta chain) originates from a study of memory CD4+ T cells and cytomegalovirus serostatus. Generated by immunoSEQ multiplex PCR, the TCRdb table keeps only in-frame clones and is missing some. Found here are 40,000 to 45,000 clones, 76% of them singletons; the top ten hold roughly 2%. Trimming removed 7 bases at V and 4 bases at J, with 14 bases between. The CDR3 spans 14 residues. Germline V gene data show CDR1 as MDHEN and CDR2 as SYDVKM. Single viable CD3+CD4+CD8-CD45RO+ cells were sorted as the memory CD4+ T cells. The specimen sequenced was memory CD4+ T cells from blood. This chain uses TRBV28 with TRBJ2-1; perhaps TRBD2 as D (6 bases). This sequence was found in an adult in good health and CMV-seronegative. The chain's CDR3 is CASNPRGSYNEQFF. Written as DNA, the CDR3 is TGTGCCAGCAATCCCCGGGGGAGTTACAATGAGCAGTTCTTC.